The 20 T cell receptor beta chains below all came from one sample that was sequenced in a study of spatial heterogeneity in lung cancer (dated 2019 in TCRdb). Library creation used 5' RACE. The sequencer was a NextSeq 500. TCRdb reanalyzed the raw reads on its own, using fastp at Q25 for trimming and MiXCR for clone calling, and kept in-frame beta chains. Entries are consolidated by CDR3 protein sequence, retaining the most common genes and DNA. The sample table lists 40,000 to 45,000 distinct CDR3 sequences, over 6.5% of them with a count of one. The ten largest account for roughly two fifths of the sample. The time point label corresponds to: sample taken at primary tumor resection. The sequencing here drew on PBMCs, taken at surgery. The receptors were gathered from a female donor with early-stage non-small cell lung cancer.

This clonotype was counted between two and nine times. The genes are TRBV7-9 and TRBJ1-2; D unclear. The V and J ends lost 5 bases and 6 bases respectively, with 16 bases between them. CDR3 length: 14 amino acids. Germline values: CDR1 SEHNR, CDR2 FQNEAQ (reference sequence). CDR3 residues: CASSRSPETHGYTF. DNA for the CDR3: TGTGCCAGCAGCCGGTCCCCGGAGACTCATGGCTACACCTTC.

This clonotype was found a few times. The J gene is TRBJ1-5, the V gene TRBV2; D remains ambiguous. Trimming shortened V by 4 bases and J by 4 bases, and 11 bases separated the two germline ends. The CDR3 totals 14 residues. Germline lookup yields CDR1 SNHLY and CDR2 FYNNEI. The CDR3 region is CASSGASDNQPQHF. DNA for the CDR3: TGTGCCAGCAGTGGGGCCAGCGATAATCAGCCCCAGCATTTT.

Concerning this clonotype itself: This clone may be a read error of a much larger clone one base away. This chain connects TRBV7-3 to TRBJ2-2; D is perhaps TRBD1 or TRBD2 (5 bases each). From germline, CDR1 is SGHTA and CDR2 FQGTGA. The CDR3 spans 16 residues. The CDR3 sequence: CASSQVGVTNTGELLF. The CDR3 region has the DNA TGTGCCAGCAGCCAGGTGGGGGTCACGAACACCGGGGAGCTGCTTTTT.

This clonotype was observed many times. The chain carries TRBV5-1 and TRBJ2-1, with 8 positions matching TRBD2. V lost 0 bases to trimming and J lost 9 bases; unmatched junction nucleotides: 8. The CDR3 has 15 residues. Germline CDR1 reads SGHRS; CDR2 reads YFSETQ. The CDR3 DNA sequence: TGCGCCAGCAGCTTGGATCCCGGGGGGGACGGTGAGCAGTTCTTC. Translating it yields CASSLDPGGDGEQFF.

The table lists this clonotype with many counts. The gene calls are TRBV12-3 or TRBV12-4 and TRBJ1-1; possibly TRBD1 for D (5 bases). The germline V and J ends were trimmed by 6 bases and 5 bases, with 19 bases remaining between them. The CDR3 spans 15 residues. CDR3 sequence: CASSPQGLANTEAFF. The CDR3 DNA is TGTGCCAGCAGCCCGCAGGGTTTAGCCAATACTGAAGCTTTCTTT.

The CDR3: CASSRAELYNEQFF. CDR3 sequence (DNA): TGTGCCAGCAGCCGAGCGGAACTCTACAATGAGCAGTTCTTC. This chain joins TRBV12-3 or TRBV12-4 and TRBJ2-1; TRBD2 might be the D (5 bases). The CDR3 is 14 amino acids. V dropped 6 bases and J dropped 3 bases, with 12 bases sitting between them.

DNA of the CDR3: TGTGCCACCAGCAGAGATCGGTCGTTGGATGAGCAGTTCTTC. Residues: CATSRDRSLDEQFF. The V and J genes are TRBV15 and TRBJ2-1; no clear D. The ends were cut back, 0 bases at V and 8 bases at J, with 11 bases in the middle. This CDR3 has 14 amino acids. Germline V gene data show CDR1 as LNHNV and CDR2 as YYDKDF (reference sequence). Full variable domain (outside the CDR3, taken from reference TRBV15 and TRBJ2-1): DAMVIQNPRYQVTQFGKPVTLSCSQTLNHNVMYWYQQKSSQAPKLLFHYYDKDFNNEADTPDNFQSRRPNTSFCFLDIRSPGLGDTAMYLCATSRDRSLDEQFFGPGTRLTVL.

The chain is built from TRBV7-2 and TRBJ1-1; no clear D gene. V was clipped by 5 bases and J by 1 base, with 11 bases between them. CDR3 size: 14 residues. Germline V gene sequence: CDR1 SGHTA, CDR2 FQGNSA. The CDR3 DNA follows: TGTGCCAGCAGCGTACAGAGCCGGAACACTGAAGCTTTCTTT. This translates into CASSVQSRNTEAFF.

The rearrangement links TRBV19 to TRBJ1-1; D gene unclear. In germline, CDR1 is LNHDA, CDR2 SQIVND (reference sequence). V lost 5 bases, J lost 1 base, and 8 bases lay in between. This CDR3 contains 13 residues. The chain's CDR3 is CASSGQKNTEAFF. DNA for the CDR3: TGTGCCAGTAGTGGGCAGAAGAACACTGAAGCTTTCTTT.

This clonotype was observed many times. The J gene is TRBJ1-5, the V gene TRBV9, with no clear D. The CDR3 sequence is 14 residues long. With 2 bases removed from V and 6 bases from J, the gap between germline ends came to 12 bases. CDR1 SGDLS and CDR2 YYNGEE come from the germline V gene. This CDR3 is CASSVSSGSQPQHF. CDR3 bases: TGTGCCAGCAGCGTGAGCAGTGGGAGTCAGCCCCAGCATTTT.

V is TRBV28 and J is TRBJ1-5, with D uncertain. V was cut by 2 bases and J by 0 bases, with 11 bases left in between. The CDR3 runs 16 residues. Germline lookup yields CDR1 MDHEN and CDR2 SYDVKM. As DNA, the CDR3 is TGTGCCAGCAGTTTAGGGAATGGGGTTAGCAATCAGCCCCAGCATTTT. Translation: CASSLGNGVSNQPQHF.

In this sample, this clonotype turned up many times. The genes are TRBV18 and TRBJ1-4, with D uncertain. With 3 bases removed from V and 8 bases from J, the gap between germline ends came to 22 bases. This CDR3 has 17 residues. CDR1 KGHSH and CDR2 LQKENI come from the germline V gene. CDR3 protein: CASSPFPDGKVWEKLFF. The CDR3 DNA sequence: TGTGCCAGCTCACCTTTCCCTGACGGAAAGGTGTGGGAAAAACTGTTTTTT.

This clonotype has ten or more counts. The genes are TRBV2 and TRBJ2-5; D remains unclear. Trimming cost V 7 bases and J 5 bases, with 11 bases left between them. Germline V gives CDR1 SNHLY, CDR2 FYNNEI. This CDR3 is built from 12 residues. CDR3 region: CASMPQQETQYF. The CDR3 nucleotides read TGTGCCAGCATGCCCCAGCAGGAGACCCAGTACTTC.

This clonotype was detected ten times or more. This sequence joins TRBV5-1 and TRBJ2-1; TRBD1 or TRBD2 may be the D gene (5 bases each). CDR1 is SGHRS and CDR2 is YFSETQ in the germline V gene. This CDR3 has 13 residues. V gave up 5 bases and J gave up 5 bases, with 11 bases separating them. The CDR3 protein is CASSLGTDNEQFF. DNA for the CDR3: TGCGCCAGCAGTCTGGGGACGGACAATGAGCAGTTCTTC.

This clonotype was counted ten times or more. The chain combines TRBV6-2 or TRBV6-3 with TRBJ2-7; 8 bases map to TRBD2. Trimming took 6 bases from V and 5 from J; bases not matched to a gene: 12. Germline CDR1 and CDR2: MNHEY and SVGEGT. The CDR3 contains 15 residues. CDR3 nucleotide sequence: TGTGCCAGCAGCCCTTGGACTAGCCGGGTCGACGAGCAGTACTTC. It translates to CASSPWTSRVDEQYF.

This clonotype was recorded many times. V usage is TRBV5-1 and J usage is TRBJ1-1; 9 nucleotides agree with TRBD1. J gave up 0 bases and V 4 bases, and 7 bases lay outside the gene matches. Per the germline V gene, CDR1 is SGHRS and CDR2 is YFSETQ. CDR3 length: 16 residues. The CDR3 spells CASSQGQGFMNTEAFF. DNA of the CDR3: TGCGCCAGCAGCCAGGGACAGGGATTTATGAACACTGAAGCTTTCTTT.

The chain links TRBV27 to TRBJ2-1; 9 bases agree with TRBD2. Trimming at V came to 4 bases and at J to 0 bases, leaving 13 bases not matched to a gene. Looked up from germline, CDR1 is MNHEY and CDR2 is SMNVEV (reference sequence). The CDR3 consists of 19 residues. The DNA for the CDR3 is TGTGCCAGCAGTTATCGAGCGGGGGGATATTCATACTCCTACAATGAGCAGTTCTTC. Its protein product is CASSYRAGGYSYSYNEQFF.

By share, this clonotype ranks as medium-sized. This rearrangement joins TRBV5-1 to TRBJ2-5, with D unresolved. Germline V lookup: CDR1 SGHRS, CDR2 YFSETQ. The CDR3 totals 15 residues. Between the trimmed V and J ends, which lost 0 bases and 2 bases, there was a span of 11 bases. The CDR3 protein is CASSLGFGQQETQYF. The DNA of the CDR3 is TGCGCCAGCAGCTTGGGTTTTGGCCAGCAAGAGACCCAGTACTTC.

This clonotype occurred a few times. The chain links TRBV11-1 to TRBJ2-1; 11 bases align to TRBD2. V lost 4 bases and J lost 0; bases outside the gene matches: 8. Per germline, CDR1 SGHAT and CDR2 FQDESV (reference sequence). This CDR3 is 18 amino acids long. The CDR3 DNA follows: TGTGCCAGCAGCTCACCTACTAGCGGGGGAAGCTCCTACAATGAGCAGTTCTTC. It codes for CASSSPTSGGSSYNEQFF.

This clonotype has just a few counts. The chain links TRBV9 to TRBJ1-6; D is unclear. Germline CDR1 SGDLS, CDR2 YYNGEE. Trimming took off 0 bases at V and 5 bases at J, with 9 bases between the two ends. This CDR3 comprises 15 residues. CDR3 nucleotide sequence: TGTGCCAGCAGCGTAGGAGACGTTCATAATTCACCCCTCCACTTT. Translated, it gives CASSVGDVHNSPLHF.